Sequencing of this T cell receptor (beta chain) was carried out in a study of T cells after yellow fever vaccination (dated by TCRdb to the late 2010s). Context from the whole study: The SMART-Seq v4 Ultra Low Input RNA kit was used to prepare libraries from fractions with low cell numbers. To follow T-cell clones before and after both primary and booster YFV17D yellow fever vaccination, bulk TCR alpha and beta repertoires underwent longitudinal sequencing. Blood was collected at multiple timepoints before and after primary and secondary immunization, and bulk PBMC replicates and cell subsets were isolated. The cohort comprised two healthy male donors, one aged 18 to 30 and one aged 30 to 40 years. Study-wide conclusions, independent of this receptor: Computational filtering was required because FACS-sorted repertoires could contain abundant contaminating clonotypes from the bulk population. After the booster, most of the clones that had expanded following primary vaccination were detected again (around 95% of CD4 and more than 85% of CD8), which suggests that memory was broadly maintained. Because only two donors were included in the study, the extent to which the findings can be generalized is limited. A small fraction of clonotypes showed up in both the CD4 and CD8 compartments, probably as a result of convergent recombination. The secondary T-cell response was found to be weaker but faster than the primary response, with a peak reached on day 5 rather than on day 15.

The treatment or condition label, read with the paper, signifies: live attenuated yellow fever vaccine strain. PBMCs were isolated from peripheral blood using a standard Ficoll-Paque protocol. Dynabeads CD4 and CD8 positive selection kits were used to isolate CD4 and CD8 T-cell fractions. RNA was extracted with TriZol from bulk PBMCs, CD4 and CD8 fractions, and dextramer-positive and dextramer-negative fractions. Synthesis of TCR cDNA relied on 5'RACE template switching, a step that introduced a universal primer site along with unique molecular identifiers. Priming of cDNA synthesis was performed from both the TCR alpha and TCR beta constant segments. Library amplification used two PCR steps, and the second PCR step added sample barcodes and sequencing adapters. Sequencing of the libraries was done on either Illumina HiSeq 2500 (2x100 bp) or NovaSeq (2x150 bp). The original methods were these. Reads were demultiplexed and collapsed into UMI consensus sequences with MIGEC, and V(D)J alignment was performed with MiXCR. Vaccine-responding clonotypes were identified with edgeR using replicate PBMC samples, with FDR below 0.01 and a log2 fold change above 5 up to day 15 being required. Each bulk clonotype received a CD4 or CD8 identity based on whether the sequenced CD4 or CD8 repertoire contained that clonotype at higher abundance. TCRdb reprocessing: public reads trimmed at Q25 with fastp, clones called with MiXCR, in-frame beta chains kept. Identical CDR3 proteins give one entry, which carries the most common genes and DNA. The V and J calls reflect TCRdb's pipeline rather than the authors' work. The sample table shows 250,000 to 300,000 distinct CDR3 sequences, and approximately 12% are seen once. The ten biggest clones cover approximately 0.49% of the sample.

Concerning this clonotype: The antigen it recognizes is unknown. Base quality data are lacking; no much larger clone is found one base away.

Compared with germline, V lacks 7 bases and J lacks 2 bases; bases without a gene match: 7. Including cysteine and phenylalanine, the CDR3 has 14 amino acids. Only the CDR3 DNA stays, 42 bases, in frame from base 1. For CDR1 and CDR2, the germline V gene lists SQVTM and ANQGSEA. The specimen comprised CD4+ T cells sorted from PBMCs, sampled 45 days after the yellow fever booster vaccination. The sequence was collected from a man between 25 and 39 years old who received the YFV17D yellow fever vaccine. The receptor chain draws on TRBV29-1 and TRBJ2-3; TRBD1 fits 9 bases in the junction. The base sequence is TGCAGCGGGAAGACAGGGGGATTCACAGATACGCAGTATTTT. Translated, this gives CSGKTGGFTDTQYF.